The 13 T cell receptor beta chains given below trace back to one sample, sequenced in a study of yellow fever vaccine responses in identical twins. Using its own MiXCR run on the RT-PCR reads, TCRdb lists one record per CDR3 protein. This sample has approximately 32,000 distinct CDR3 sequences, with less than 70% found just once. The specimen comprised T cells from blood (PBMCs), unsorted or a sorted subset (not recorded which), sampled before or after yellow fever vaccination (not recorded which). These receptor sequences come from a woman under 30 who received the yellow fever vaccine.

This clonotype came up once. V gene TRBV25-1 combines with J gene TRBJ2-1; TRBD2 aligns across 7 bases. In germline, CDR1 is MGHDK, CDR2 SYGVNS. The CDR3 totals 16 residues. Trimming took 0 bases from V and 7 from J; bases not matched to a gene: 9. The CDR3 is CASSEYGSSGTNEQFF. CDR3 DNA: TGTGCCAGCAGTGAATATGGGTCTAGCGGCACGAATGAGCAGTTCTTC.

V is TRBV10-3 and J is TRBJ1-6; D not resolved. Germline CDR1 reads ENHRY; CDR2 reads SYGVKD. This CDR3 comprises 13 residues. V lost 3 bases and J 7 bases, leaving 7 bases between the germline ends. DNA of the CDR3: TGTGCCATCAGTGATTTGTCGAATTCACCCCTCCACTTT. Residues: CAISDLSNSPLHF.

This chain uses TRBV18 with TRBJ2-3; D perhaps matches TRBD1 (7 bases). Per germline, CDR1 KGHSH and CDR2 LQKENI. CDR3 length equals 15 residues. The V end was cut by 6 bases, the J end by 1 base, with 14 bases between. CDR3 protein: CASSPTGTGTDTQYF. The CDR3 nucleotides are TGTGCCAGCTCGCCGACAGGGACTGGCACAGATACGCAGTATTTT.

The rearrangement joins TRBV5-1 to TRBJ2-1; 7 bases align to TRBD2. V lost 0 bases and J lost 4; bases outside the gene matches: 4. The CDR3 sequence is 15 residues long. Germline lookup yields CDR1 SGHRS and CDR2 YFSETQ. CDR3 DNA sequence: TGCGCCAGCAGCTTGGGAGGGAGGGAGTACAATGAGCAGTTCTTC. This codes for CASSLGGREYNEQFF.

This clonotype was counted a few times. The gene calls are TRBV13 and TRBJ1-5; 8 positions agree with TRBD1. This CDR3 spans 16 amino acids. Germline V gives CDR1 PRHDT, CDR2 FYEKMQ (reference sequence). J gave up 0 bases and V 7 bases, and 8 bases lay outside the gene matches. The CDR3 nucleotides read TGTGCCAGCACCCGATCGACAGGGGTTAGCAATCAGCCCCAGCATTTT. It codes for CASTRSTGVSNQPQHF. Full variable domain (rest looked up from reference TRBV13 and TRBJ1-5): AAGVIQSPRHLIKEKRETATLKCYPIPRHDTVYWYQQGPGQDPQFLISFYEKMQSDKGSIPDRFSAQQFSDYHSELNMSSLELGDSALYFCASTRSTGVSNQPQHFGDGTRLSIL.

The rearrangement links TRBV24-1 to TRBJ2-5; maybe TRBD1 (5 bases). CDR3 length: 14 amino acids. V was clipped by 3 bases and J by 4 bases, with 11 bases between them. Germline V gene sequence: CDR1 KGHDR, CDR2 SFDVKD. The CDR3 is CATSDRTFRETQYF. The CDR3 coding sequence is TGTGCCACCAGTGATCGGACATTCCGAGAGACCCAGTACTTC.

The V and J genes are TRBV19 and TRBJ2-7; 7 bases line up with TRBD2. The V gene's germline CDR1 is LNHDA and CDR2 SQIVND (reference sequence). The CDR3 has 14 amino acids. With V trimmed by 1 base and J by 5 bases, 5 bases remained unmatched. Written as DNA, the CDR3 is TGTGCCAGTAGTATAGGCGGGGGTCAAAACGAGCAGTACTTC. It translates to CASSIGGGQNEQYF.

CDR3 nucleotide sequence: TGTGCCAGCAGCTTTTGGAGCGGGAGCAATGAGCAGTTCTTC. Translating gives CASSFWSGSNEQFF. The chain employs TRBV11-3 and TRBJ2-1, with 8 positions matching TRBD2. The CDR3 has 14 amino acids. The V segment lost 3 bases and the J segment 6 bases; nucleotides outside the gene matches: 4. CDR1 is SGHNT and CDR2 is YENEEA in the germline V gene.

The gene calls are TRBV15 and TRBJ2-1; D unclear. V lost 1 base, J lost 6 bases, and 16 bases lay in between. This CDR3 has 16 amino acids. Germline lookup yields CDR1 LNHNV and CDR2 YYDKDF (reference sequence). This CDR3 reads CATSRAGQNLPNEQFF. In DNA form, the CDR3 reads TGTGCCACCAGCAGAGCTGGGCAGAATCTTCCCAATGAGCAGTTCTTC.

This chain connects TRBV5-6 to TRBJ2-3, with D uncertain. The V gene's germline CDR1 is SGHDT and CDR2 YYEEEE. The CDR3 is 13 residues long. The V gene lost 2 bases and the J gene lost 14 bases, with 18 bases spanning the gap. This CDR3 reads CASSLGLAGGVYF. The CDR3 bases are TGTGCCAGCAGCTTAGGTCTCGCAGGTGGGGTGTATTTT.

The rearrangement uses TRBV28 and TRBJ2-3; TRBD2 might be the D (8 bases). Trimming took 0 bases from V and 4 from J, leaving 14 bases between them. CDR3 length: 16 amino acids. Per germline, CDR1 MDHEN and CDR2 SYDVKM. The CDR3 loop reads CASSLWSGRGPDTQYF. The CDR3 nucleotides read TGTGCCAGCAGTTTATGGTCCGGGAGGGGGCCAGATACGCAGTATTTT.

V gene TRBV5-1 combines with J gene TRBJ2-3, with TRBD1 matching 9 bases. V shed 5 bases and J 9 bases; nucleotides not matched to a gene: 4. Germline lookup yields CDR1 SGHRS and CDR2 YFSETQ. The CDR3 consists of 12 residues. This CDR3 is CASSLQGATQYF. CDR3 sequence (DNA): TGCGCCAGCAGTTTACAGGGGGCGACGCAGTATTTT.

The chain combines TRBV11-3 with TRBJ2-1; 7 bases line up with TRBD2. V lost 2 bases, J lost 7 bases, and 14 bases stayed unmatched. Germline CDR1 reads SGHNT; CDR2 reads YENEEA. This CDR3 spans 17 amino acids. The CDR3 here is CASSLSVGQILANEQFF. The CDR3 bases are TGTGCCAGCAGCTTATCGGTCGGCCAGATACTAGCGAATGAGCAGTTCTTC.